One T cell receptor (beta chain) is described in this entry. The sample comes from a study of monozygotic twins with inflammatory bowel disease. TCRdb reprocessed the 5' RACE reads, keeping one entry per CDR3 protein, no DNA. This repertoire includes fewer than 550,000 distinct CDR3 sequences. Germline assignment: CDR1 GTSNPN and CDR2 SVGIG (reference sequence). The CDR3 consists of 15 residues. Source material: blood. This clonotype originated in a human donor with ulcerative colitis or Crohn's disease, or a healthy co-twin of an affected twin (not recorded which). The gene calls are TRBV30 and TRBJ2-2; TCRdb calls TRBD1, which cannot be checked without DNA. The CDR3 sequence: CAWSVFGQGTGELFF.